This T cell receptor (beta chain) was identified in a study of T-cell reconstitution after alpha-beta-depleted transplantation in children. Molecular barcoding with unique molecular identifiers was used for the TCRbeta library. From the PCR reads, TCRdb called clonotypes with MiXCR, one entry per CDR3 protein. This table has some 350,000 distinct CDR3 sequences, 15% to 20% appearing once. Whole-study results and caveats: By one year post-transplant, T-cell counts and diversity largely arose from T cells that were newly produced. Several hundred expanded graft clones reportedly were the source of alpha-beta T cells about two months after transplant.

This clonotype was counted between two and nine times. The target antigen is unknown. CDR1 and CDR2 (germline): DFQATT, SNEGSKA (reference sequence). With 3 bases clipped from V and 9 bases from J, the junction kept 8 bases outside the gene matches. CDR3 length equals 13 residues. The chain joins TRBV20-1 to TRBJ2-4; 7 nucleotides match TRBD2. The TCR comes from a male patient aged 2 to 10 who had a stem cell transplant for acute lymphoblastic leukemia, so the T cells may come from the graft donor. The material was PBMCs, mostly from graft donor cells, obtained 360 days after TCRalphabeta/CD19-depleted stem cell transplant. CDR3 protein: CSARRREFIIQYF. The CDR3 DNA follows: TGCAGTGCTAGGAGGCGGGAGTTTATCATTCAGTACTTC.